A selection of T cell receptor beta chains follows, all from one sample in a study of cytomegalovirus exposure and HLA in healthy donors. Method: immunoSEQ multiplex PCR; TCRdb's copy keeps in-frame clones and lacks some. The sample has over 200,000 clones, around 80% seen once. The source material was PBMCs. These receptor sequences come from a woman aged 35 to 49 in good health and CMV-seronegative. CDR3s include the opening cysteine and the closing phenylalanine or tryptophan. The D gene is left open where the match is weak. Clone size, where shown, is once, few, many, or a class for clones that have expanded.

J gene,clone size,D gene,V gene,CDR3 DNA,CDR3 protein
TRBJ1-6,.,TRBD1,TRBV19,TGTGCCAGTAGGGACAGGGTTTATAATTCACCCCTCCACTTT,CASRDRVYNSPLHF
TRBJ2-7,.,.,TRBV4-1,TGCGCCAGCAGCCAAGAGAGATCAGGACAGACCTACGAGCAGTACTTC,CASSQERSGQTYEQYF
TRBJ1-1,few,.,TRBV7-9,TGTGCCAGCCTAATTGGGGGGACTGAAGCTTTCTTT,CASLIGGTEAFF
TRBJ1-5,few,TRBD1,TRBV5-1,TGCGCCAGCAGCCCGACAGGGAATATTGGTCAGCCCCAGCATTTT,CASSPTGNIGQPQHF
TRBJ1-1,.,.,TRBV5-6,TGTGCCAGCAGCTTGGCCGGGGGTGGGTCTGAAGCTTTCTTT,CASSLAGGGSEAFF
TRBJ2-7,once,TRBD1,TRBV15,TGTGCCACCAGCAGAGACCCCGGGACAGCTAACTACGAGCAGTACTTC,CATSRDPGTANYEQYF
TRBJ1-1,.,.,TRBV5-1,TGCGCCAGCAGCTTGGGACAGGCTAACACTGAAGCTTTCTTT,CASSLGQANTEAFF
TRBJ2-5,.,.,TRBV5-4,TGTGCCAGCAGCTTCCCGGGACTGCAAGGGGTGGACTTC,CASSFPGLQGVDF
TRBJ1-6,.,.,TRBV7-8,TGTGCCAGCAGCTCACCGGGACACCGTAATTCACCCCTCCACTTT,CASSSPGHRNSPLHF
TRBJ1-4,.,TRBD1,TRBV5-1,TGCGCCAGCAGCTTGGACCCGGGACAGGGATCTGTTTATGAAAAACTGTTTTTT,CASSLDPGQGSVYEKLFF
TRBJ2-3,.,TRBD1,TRBV29-1,TGCAGCGTAGGACAGGGCGGGTCAGATACGCAGTATTTT,CSVGQGGSDTQYF
TRBJ1-4,once,.,TRBV4-2,TGTGCCAGCACCATTAGTCGGGGGGCTGACGAAAAACTGTTTTTT,CASTISRGADEKLFF
TRBJ2-7,.,.,TRBV11-1,TGTGCCAGCAGCTTAGACATTACCTACGAGCAGTACTTC,CASSLDITYEQYF
TRBJ2-7,.,.,TRBV4-1,TGCGCCAGCAGCCATGTAGGACAGTTATCCCCCTACGAGCAGTACTTC,CASSHVGQLSPYEQYF
TRBJ2-3,once,TRBD2,TRBV11-3,TGTGCCAGCAGCTTAGAGGGGGGGAGCACAGATACGCAGTATTTT,CASSLEGGSTDTQYF
TRBJ2-7,.,.,TRBV30,TGTGCCTGGAGTCCAAGCCGGACAGTAGTTTACGAGCAGTACTTC,CAWSPSRTVVYEQYF
TRBJ2-4,.,.,TRBV5-8,TGTGCCAGCAGCTTGGCGTTGGAGGAAGCCAAAAACATTCAGTACTTC,CASSLALEEAKNIQYF
TRBJ2-5,.,.,TRBV5-6,TGTGCCAGCAGCTTCCGGGGGGCGGAGACCCAGTACTTC,CASSFRGAETQYF
TRBJ1-2,few,.,TRBV6-1,TGTGCCAGCAGTGACCGGGGGTCCTCTTTACTCTATGGCTACACCTTC,CASSDRGSSLLYGYTF
TRBJ2-5,.,TRBD1,TRBV2,TGTGCCAGCATCCGGGACAGGGGGCAAGAGACCCAGTACTTC,CASIRDRGQETQYF
TRBJ1-2,.,.,TRBV7-2,TGTGCCAGCAGCTTAGGCGACAGGAGTCCCTATGGCTACACCTTC,CASSLGDRSPYGYTF
TRBJ1-5,.,.,TRBV10-2,TGCGCCAGCAGTGACCGGGGAAACACGCAGCCCCAGCATTTT,CASSDRGNTQPQHF
TRBJ1-1,.,.,TRBV5-1,TGCGCCAGCAGCTTGGCCCCTGTGAACACTGAAGCTTTCTTT,CASSLAPVNTEAFF
TRBJ2-1,.,.,TRBV21-1,TGTGCCAGCAGCAAAAGGAGAAGCGGGGGGCACTACAATGAGCAGTTCTTC,CASSKRRSGGHYNEQFF
TRBJ1-2,.,.,TRBV11-2,TGTGCCAGCAGCTTAGCAGGGGCCTATGGCTACACCTTC,CASSLAGAYGYTF
TRBJ1-2,.,.,TRBV2,TGTGCCAGCAGTTCGGTAGAGAATGGCTACACCTTC,CASSSVENGYTF
TRBJ1-6,.,.,TRBV6-4,TGTGCCAGCAGATTGGCGGCAGGGGAGAATTCACCCCTCCACTTT,CASRLAAGENSPLHF
TRBJ2-7,.,.,TRBV5-6,TGTGCCAGCAGCCCTGCGGGACAGACCTACGAGCAGTACTTC,CASSPAGQTYEQYF
TRBJ2-1,once,TRBD2,TRBV9,TGTGCCAGCAGCCCTAGCGGGGGGGCATACAATGAGCAGTTCTTC,CASSPSGGAYNEQFF
TRBJ2-7,.,TRBD1,TRBV4-2,TGTGCCAGCAGCCCCGTAGGGGGCCGTATGCTCGACGAGCAGTACTTC,CASSPVGGRMLDEQYF
TRBJ1-2,.,TRBD1,TRBV6-5,TGTGCCAGCAGCTCTGGGACAGGAGGTGGCTACACCTTC,CASSSGTGGGYTF
TRBJ1-1,few,TRBD1,TRBV19,TGTGCCAGTAGTGGGACAGAGCTTACTGAAGCTTTCTTT,CASSGTELTEAFF
TRBJ2-7,.,TRBD1,TRBV7-9,TGTGCCAGCAGCTCAGACAGGGGCGAGCAGTACTTC,CASSSDRGEQYF
TRBJ1-2,once,.,TRBV4-3,TGCGCCAGCAGCCAAGATCTTTTGGGATCTGCCAGGAGGAACTATGGCTACACCTTC,CASSQDLLGSARRNYGYTF
TRBJ2-7,.,.,TRBV19,TGTGCCAGTAGTTCCACAGACTACGAGCAGTACTTC,CASSSTDYEQYF